These 31 T cell receptor beta chains share one sample of origin, sequenced in a study of human T cells and chemical hapten exposure. TCRdb reprocessed the 5' RACE reads with MiXCR, giving one entry per CDR3 protein. The table records some 150,000 distinct CDR3 sequences, 4.1% of them present only once. Total RNA came from unfractionated whole blood. These receptors were obtained from a female donor in good health.

This clonotype occurred many times. The V call is TRBV7-8, the J call TRBJ1-1; D perhaps matches TRBD1 (6 bases). This CDR3 spans 16 amino acids. Germline V gene lookup returns CDR1 SGHVS and CDR2 FQNEAQ. The V and J ends lost 8 bases and 1 base respectively, with 20 bases between them. The CDR3: CASSHGTGGANTEAFF. The CDR3 DNA follows: TGTGCCAGCTCCCATGGAACGGGGGGGGCGAACACTGAAGCTTTCTTT.

At least ten counts were recorded for this clonotype. V and J are TRBV6-6 and TRBJ2-6; D may correspond to TRBD1 or TRBD2 (5 bases each). CDR1 is MNHNY and CDR2 is SVGAGI in the germline V gene (reference sequence). This CDR3 spans 15 amino acids. The germline V and J ends were trimmed by 4 bases and 2 bases, with 9 bases remaining between them. In nucleotides, the CDR3 is TGTGCCAGCAGTTCCGGGGCCCCTGGGGCCAACGTCCTGACTTTC. Protein product: CASSSGAPGANVLTF.

This clonotype appeared many times. The chain has TRBV6-1 and TRBJ1-1; 9 bases map to TRBD1. Germline CDR1 MNHNS, CDR2 SASEGT. V was clipped by 7 bases and J by 1 base; unmatched bases: 13. CDR3 size: 17 residues. CDR3 loop: CASTRDRARTQNTEAFF. The CDR3 coding sequence is TGTGCCAGCACGAGGGACAGGGCAAGAACACAGAACACTGAAGCTTTCTTT.

This clonotype was counted many times. This chain uses TRBV28 with TRBJ1-5; maybe TRBD1 (5 bases). Trimming pared 5 bases from V and 5 bases from J, leaving 16 bases between. The CDR3 extends over 15 amino acids. Germline values: CDR1 MDHEN, CDR2 SYDVKM. In DNA form, the CDR3 reads TGTGCCAGCAGTCTCCAGGGTGCGGGCGATCAGCCCCAGCATTTT. It is translated as CASSLQGAGDQPQHF.

This clonotype was found a few times. The gene calls are TRBV19 and TRBJ2-2; 9 positions match TRBD2. CDR1 and CDR2 from the germline V gene are LNHDA and SQIVND (reference sequence). With V trimmed by 4 bases and J by 5 bases, 5 bases remained unmatched. The CDR3 runs 15 residues. The CDR3 loop reads CASSTLAGRTGELFF. CDR3 DNA: TGTGCCAGTAGTACCCTAGCGGGGAGGACCGGGGAGCTGTTTTTT. Drawing the rest from reference TRBV19 and TRBJ2-2, the complete variable domain is DGGITQSPKYLFRKEGQNVTLSCEQNLNHDAMYWYRQDPGQGLRLIYYSQIVNDFQKGDIAEGYSVSREKKESFPLTVTSAQKNPTAFYLCASSTLAGRTGELFFGEGSRLTVL.

This clonotype was detected ten times or more. The CDR3 loop reads CASSQVRYGYTF. The CDR3, as DNA: TGTGCCAGCAGCCAAGTTCGGTATGGCTACACCTTC. V and J are TRBV3-1 and TRBJ1-2, with D uncertain. This CDR3 is built from 12 residues. The V gene lost 1 base and the J gene lost 5 bases, with 5 bases spanning the gap. Germline loops: CDR1 LGHDT, CDR2 YNNKEL (reference sequence).

This clonotype was picked up many times. The genes are TRBV20-1 and TRBJ1-2; D is possibly TRBD1 (5 bases). V was cut by 0 bases and J by 7 bases, with 21 bases left in between. CDR1 and CDR2 from the germline V gene are DFQATT and SNEGSKA (reference sequence). The CDR3 is 16 residues long. CDR3 bases: TGCAGTGCTAGAGATAATCACAGGCCCTTGATCGCTGGCTACACCTTC. It codes for CSARDNHRPLIAGYTF.

This clonotype appeared many times. J is TRBJ2-2 and V is TRBV19; no clear D gene. The CDR3 is made up of 12 amino acids. The germline CDR1 and CDR2 sequences are LNHDA and SQIVND (reference sequence). Between the trimmed V and J ends, which lost 6 bases and 6 bases, there was a span of 8 bases. The CDR3, as DNA: TGTGCCAGTAGCCTCGTTCCCGGGGAGCTGTTTTTT. Amino acid sequence: CASSLVPGELFF.

This clonotype was recorded at least ten times. The rearrangement joins TRBV13 to TRBJ2-7; the D gene could be TRBD1 or TRBD2 (5 bases each). The CDR3 contains 14 residues. From germline, CDR1 is PRHDT and CDR2 FYEKMQ (reference sequence). Deletions cut 3 bases from V and 6 bases from J, with 15 bases between. The CDR3 region is CASSFSGAAGEQYF. The CDR3 DNA follows: TGTGCCAGCAGCTTTTCCGGGGCCGCCGGCGAGCAGTACTTC.

This clonotype turned up a few times. The chain has TRBV4-3 and TRBJ1-5, with D unclear. The CDR3 has 15 amino acids. V lost 6 bases and J 2 bases, leaving 14 bases between the germline ends. CDR1 is LGHNA, CDR2 YSLEER, per germline. The CDR3 DNA reads TGCGCCAGCAGACAAACAGTATCGGGCAATCAGCCCCAGCATTTT. Its protein is CASRQTVSGNQPQHF.

The rearrangement joins TRBV7-3 to TRBJ2-1; D call uncertain. The germline CDR1 and CDR2 sequences are SGHTA and FQGTGA. Trimming stripped 6 bases from V and 8 bases from J, with 14 bases between. The CDR3 runs to 13 residues. CDR3 DNA sequence: TGTGCCAGCAGTCGAACGTTAGGGCATGAGCAGTTCTTC. Translation: CASSRTLGHEQFF.

In this sample, this clonotype turned up many times. DNA of the CDR3: TGTGCCAGCAGTTCGAGGACAGGGACCTACGAGCAGTACTTC. Translating it yields CASSSRTGTYEQYF. V and J are TRBV6-2 or TRBV6-3 and TRBJ2-7; 8 nucleotides match TRBD1. CDR1 is MNHEY and CDR2 is SVGEGT in the germline V gene. CDR3 length equals 14 residues. V lost 4 bases and J lost 2; bases outside the gene matches: 4.

The chain recombines TRBV2 with TRBJ2-7; 8 positions match TRBD1. V dropped 10 bases and J dropped 5; count of bases not matched to a gene: 10. This CDR3 contains 13 residues. Germline V gives CDR1 SNHLY, CDR2 FYNNEI. CDR3 sequence reads: CATTQGAGDEQYF. CDR3 sequence (DNA): TGTGCCACCACCCAGGGGGCAGGAGACGAGCAGTACTTC.

In this sample, this clonotype turned up many times. The chain carries TRBV20-1 and TRBJ2-7; 7 bases align to TRBD1. The CDR3 loop spans 11 amino acids. Germline CDR1 reads DFQATT; CDR2 reads SNEGSKA (reference sequence). V gave up 8 bases and J gave up 8 bases; unmatched junction bases: 9. The CDR3 region is CSCERQGQQYF. The CDR3 bases are TGCAGTTGTGAGAGACAGGGACAGCAGTACTTC.

This clonotype came up many times. This chain connects TRBV2 to TRBJ1-5, with a weak D call TRBD1 (5 bases). V was shortened by 4 bases and J by 9 bases, with 22 bases between the two germline ends. The V gene's germline CDR1 is SNHLY and CDR2 FYNNEI. CDR3 length: 16 residues. This CDR3 is CASSALSKAAGRPQHF. The CDR3 DNA sequence: TGTGCCAGCAGTGCCCTCAGTAAAGCCGCAGGGAGGCCCCAGCATTTT.

This clonotype was detected many times. V usage is TRBV20-1 and J usage is TRBJ2-3, with 12 bases fitting TRBD2. Germline trimming cut 5 bases from V and 1 base from J; bases unmatched to any gene: 13. The CDR3 has 18 residues. Germline assignment: CDR1 DFQATT and CDR2 SNEGSKA (reference sequence). The CDR3 DNA reads as TGCAGTGCTTCACCTAGACTAGCGGGAGCCCTAGGCACAGATACGCAGTATTTT. As protein: CSASPRLAGALGTDTQYF.

V gene TRBV3-1 combines with J gene TRBJ2-7, with D hard to call. The CDR3 covers 15 residues. Germline values: CDR1 LGHDT, CDR2 YNNKEL (reference sequence). V lost 0 bases, J lost 3 bases, and 12 bases lay in between. For the CDR3, the DNA is TGTGCCAGCAGCCAAGATCTGTCAGTACTCTACGAGCAGTACTTC. Amino acids: CASSQDLSVLYEQYF.

This clonotype appeared many times. The chain has TRBV7-8 and TRBJ2-7; a possible D gene is TRBD2 (6 bases). V shed 1 base and J shed 12 bases, with 22 bases lying between them. CDR1 and CDR2 from the germline V gene are SGHVS and FQNEAQ. CDR3 size: 15 residues. The CDR3, as DNA: TGTGCCAGCAGCTTAGTGGCGGGGATACCTAAGGAGAGGTACTTC. Protein sequence: CASSLVAGIPKERYF.

This clonotype has a handful of counts. The genes are TRBV5-1 and TRBJ1-6, with TRBD1 identical over 10 bases. Germline CDR1 and CDR2: SGHRS and YFSETQ. The CDR3 is 15 residues long. The ends lost 0 bases at V and 9 bases at J; junction bases unmatched: 3. The CDR3 region is CASSLEDRGGSPLHF. Written as DNA, the CDR3 is TGCGCCAGCAGCTTGGAGGACAGGGGGGGTTCACCCCTCCACTTT.

This clonotype was recorded at least ten times. The gene calls are TRBV7-2 and TRBJ2-1; no clear D gene. CDR3 size: 13 residues. V lost 4 bases and J 3 bases, leaving 7 bases between the germline ends. CDR1 and CDR2 from the germline V gene are SGHTA and FQGNSA. CDR3 bases: TGTGCCAGCAGCTCCAATGACTACAATGAGCAGTTCTTC. Its translation is CASSSNDYNEQFF.

Many counts were recorded for this clonotype. The chain is built from TRBV7-2 and TRBJ1-1; 8 bases line up with TRBD1. Trimming cost V 3 bases and J 5 bases; bases outside gene matches: 2. This CDR3 spans 13 amino acids. Per the germline V gene, CDR1 is SGHTA and CDR2 is FQGNSA. DNA of the CDR3: TGTGCCAGCAGCTTCGACAGGGGAACTGAAGCTTTCTTT. Protein product: CASSFDRGTEAFF.

This clonotype has only a few counts. The rearrangement links TRBV29-1 to TRBJ2-7; D not resolved. V gave up 6 bases and J gave up 6 bases, with 12 bases separating them. From germline, CDR1 is SQVTM and CDR2 ANQGSEA. The CDR3 consists of 11 residues. The CDR3 spells CSVTHSGEQYF. DNA of the CDR3: TGCAGCGTAACCCATTCTGGCGAGCAGTACTTC.

In its sample, this clonotype was seen a few times. Sequence at one end of the junction differs from germline and may be a read error. The chain couples TRBV6-1 to TRBJ1-2, with TRBD1 matching 8 bases. The CDR3 runs to 16 residues. Germline CDR1 MNHNS, CDR2 SASEGT. The CDR3 DNA reads as TGTGCCAGCAGGGGGGAGGGCAGGGGGCCAAGCTATGGCTACAACTTC. Its protein is CASRGEGRGPSYGYNF.

This clonotype was seen repeatedly, ten times or more. The chain has TRBV7-9 and TRBJ2-3; possibly TRBD1 for D (6 bases). The V gene lost 5 bases and the J gene lost 0 bases, with 12 bases spanning the gap. The CDR3 contains 15 residues. The V gene's germline CDR1 is SEHNR and CDR2 FQNEAQ (reference sequence). Here the CDR3 DNA reads TGTGCCAGCAGCAGGGACATCTCTAGCACAGATACGCAGTATTTT. It translates to CASSRDISSTDTQYF. The full variable domain, rest sourced from reference TRBV7-9 and TRBJ2-3, is DTGVSQNPRHKITKRGQNVTFRCDPISEHNRLYWYRQTLGQGPEFLTYFQNEAQLEKSRLLSDRFSAERPKGSFSTLEIQRTEQGDSAMYLCASSRDISSTDTQYFGPGTRLTVL.

This clonotype was picked up a small number of times. The V gene is TRBV4-1, the J gene TRBJ1-6; no firm D call. Germline CDR1 MGHRA, CDR2 YSYEKL. This CDR3 is built from 16 residues. The V end lost 0 bases, the J end lost 11 bases, and 17 bases lay between the germline ends. CDR3 sequence: CASSQDSPGMNAPLHF. The CDR3 nucleotides read TGCGCCAGCAGCCAAGATTCCCCGGGGATGAATGCACCCCTCCACTTT.

This clonotype showed up just a few times. The rearrangement uses TRBV6-1 and TRBJ2-5, with 7 bases aligning to TRBD1. Germline lookup yields CDR1 MNHNS and CDR2 SASEGT. The CDR3 has 14 residues. The ends lost 3 bases at V and 5 bases at J; junction bases unmatched: 6. The CDR3 region has the DNA TGTGCCAGCAGTGAGTCGTCAGGGGGTGAGACCCAGTACTTC. This sequence encodes CASSESSGGETQYF.

The table lists this clonotype with a few counts. CDR3 in DNA: TGTGCCAGCAGCCAAGAATTATCCGGGGGGTATGAAAAACTGTTTTTT. This gives the protein CASSQELSGGYEKLFF. The genes are TRBV4-2 and TRBJ1-4, with a tentative D call TRBD1 (5 bases). This CDR3 region has 16 residues. Looked up from germline, CDR1 is LGHNA and CDR2 is YNFKEQ. Deletions cut 0 bases from V and 6 bases from J, with 14 bases between.

This clonotype was detected a few times. V and J are TRBV18 and TRBJ2-7; D may correspond to TRBD1 or TRBD2 (5 bases each). CDR1 and CDR2 (germline): KGHSH, LQKENI. Deletions cut 6 bases from V and 5 bases from J, with 14 bases between. The CDR3 consists of 13 residues. CDR3 in DNA: TGTGCCAGCTCCCCTAGTCGGGACGACGAGCAGTACTTC. Translated, it gives CASSPSRDDEQYF. Using reference TRBV18 and TRBJ2-7 for the parts outside the CDR3, the full variable domain is NAGVMQNPRHLVRRRGQEARLRCSPMKGHSHVYWYRQLPEEGLKFMVYLQKENIIDESGMPKERFSAEFPKEGPSILRIQQVVRGDSAAYFCASSPSRDDEQYFGPGTRLTVT.

This clonotype appeared many times. The CDR3 DNA is TGTGCCAGCAGTGAAGCACGGACAGGGGGCCTCTACAATGAGCAGTTCTTC. Translation: CASSEARTGGLYNEQFF. This chain joins TRBV27 and TRBJ2-1, with 11 nucleotides matching TRBD1. This CDR3 comprises 17 residues. V was pared by 5 bases and J by 3 bases, with 9 bases of the junction left unmatched. The germline CDR1 and CDR2 sequences are MNHEY and SMNVEV (reference sequence).

As for this clonotype: Being one base from a much bigger clone, this may be a read error. The V gene is TRBV14, the J gene TRBJ1-6, with TRBD1 matching 8 bases. V lost 1 base and J lost 11; bases outside the gene matches: 7. This CDR3 spans 15 amino acids. Germline V gene data show CDR1 as SGHDN and CDR2 as FVKESK. The CDR3 here is CASSQGTGRHAPLHF. DNA for the CDR3: TGTGCCAGCAGCCAAGGGACAGGGAGACATGCACCCCTCCACTTT.

This clonotype was found many times. This chain uses TRBV20-1 with TRBJ1-2, with D perhaps matching TRBD1 (6 bases). V was shortened by 7 bases and J by 4 bases, with 10 bases between the two germline ends. The V gene's germline CDR1 is DFQATT and CDR2 SNEGSKA (reference sequence). This CDR3 region has 11 residues. The DNA for the CDR3 is TGCAGTGGGGGGGGCAGCTATGGCTACACCTTC. This sequence encodes CSGGGSYGYTF.